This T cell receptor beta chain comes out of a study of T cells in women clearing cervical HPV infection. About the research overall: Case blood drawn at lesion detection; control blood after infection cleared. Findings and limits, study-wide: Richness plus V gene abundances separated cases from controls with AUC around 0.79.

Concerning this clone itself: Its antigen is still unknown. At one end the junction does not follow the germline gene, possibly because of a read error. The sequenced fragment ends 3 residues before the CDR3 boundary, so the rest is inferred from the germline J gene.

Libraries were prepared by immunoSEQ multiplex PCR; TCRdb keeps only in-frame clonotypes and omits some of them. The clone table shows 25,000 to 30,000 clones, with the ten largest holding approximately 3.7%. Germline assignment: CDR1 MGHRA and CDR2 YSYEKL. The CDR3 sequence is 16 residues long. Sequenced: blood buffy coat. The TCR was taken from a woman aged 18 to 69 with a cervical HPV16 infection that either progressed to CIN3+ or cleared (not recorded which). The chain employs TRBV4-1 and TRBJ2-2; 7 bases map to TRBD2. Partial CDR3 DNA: TGCACCAGCAGCCATACCGGGGGGACGAACACCGGGGAG. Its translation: CTSSHTGGTNTGE. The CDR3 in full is CTSSHTGGTNTGELFF.